A selection of T cell receptor beta chains follows, all from one sample in a study of OX40 agonist ivuxolimab in advanced cancers. Method: immunoSEQ multiplex PCR; TCRdb's copy keeps in-frame clones and lacks some. The sample contains approximately 89,000 clones, around 88% of which appear only once. This sample comprised CD4+ or CD8+ T cells sorted from blood, obtained in a trial of the OX40 agonist ivuxolimab. The receptors shown here come from an adult with an advanced solid tumor such as melanoma, head and neck, liver or kidney cancer. Each CDR3 is given with its conserved first and last residue. The order of the fields is clone size, V gene, J gene, D gene, CDR3 protein, CDR3 DNA. A D gene is named only where the DNA matches it firmly. Some rows have no size entry. The others give once, few or many, or a class for an expanded clone.

-	TRBV6-5	TRBJ1-5	-	CASRGGAGPQHF	TGTGCCAGCAGAGGGGGGGCCGGGCCCCAGCATTTT
-	TRBV7-6	TRBJ1-2	TRBD1	CASSGTGGSGYTF	TGTGCCAGCAGCGGGACAGGGGGCTCCGGCTACACCTTC
-	TRBV19	TRBJ1-2	-	CASSIGLADYNYGYTF	TGTGCCAGTAGTATAGGTCTAGCGGATTATAACTATGGCTACACCTTC
-	TRBV7-3	TRBJ2-5	-	CASSLRGAETQYF	TGTGCCAGCAGCCTCCGAGGCGCTGAGACCCAGTACTTC
-	TRBV7-3	TRBJ2-5	-	CASSLMGGEQETQYF	TGTGCCAGCAGCTTAATGGGCGGGGAACAAGAGACCCAGTACTTC
-	TRBV5-1	TRBJ2-7	-	CASSPGRSSSYEQYF	TGCGCCAGCAGCCCGGGACGGAGTAGCTCCTACGAGCAGTACTTC
once	TRBV6-4	TRBJ2-1	TRBD2	CASSATSGGAVFNEQFF	TGTGCCAGCAGCGCTACTAGCGGGGGGGCCGTATTCAATGAGCAGTTCTTC
-	TRBV11-2	TRBJ1-5	-	CASSEGPAQPQHF	TGTGCCAGCAGCGAGGGGCCGGCTCAGCCCCAGCATTTT
-	TRBV7-8	TRBJ2-5	-	CASSLTRDLETQYF	TGTGCCAGCAGCTTAACTAGGGATCTCGAGACCCAGTACTTC
-	TRBV5-1	TRBJ2-2	-	CASSAITNTGELFF	TGCGCCAGCAGCGCTATTACGAACACCGGGGAGCTGTTTTTT
-	TRBV5-1	TRBJ2-6	-	CASSLSEAGANVLTF	TGCGCCAGCAGCTTGTCGGAGGCGGGGGCCAACGTCCTGACTTTC
-	TRBV5-4	TRBJ2-7	TRBD2	CASSLVGGTYEQYF	TGTGCCAGCAGCTTGGTGGGGGGGACCTACGAGCAGTACTTC
once	TRBV29-1	TRBJ1-1	-	CSVSLGGEAFF	TGCAGCGTATCCCTGGGGGGGGAAGCTTTCTTT
-	TRBV2	TRBJ2-7	-	CASQPEFYEQYF	TGTGCCAGTCAACCTGAGTTCTACGAGCAGTACTTC